This TCR beta chain was observed in a study of shared T cell receptors in the human thymus. The germline CDR1 and CDR2 sequences are MNHEY and SMNVEV (reference sequence). V lost 2 bases, J lost 6 bases, and 11 bases lay in between. The CDR3 consists of 14 residues. Profiling relied on immunoSEQ multiplex PCR, and the TCRdb table lists in-frame clones only, not all of them. The repertoire holds around 340,000 clones, with approximately 95% as singletons. The sequencing input was thymocytes. This receptor was identified in a human donor. The V and J genes are TRBV27 and TRBJ1-5; tentatively, D is TRBD1 (6 bases). The CDR3 sequence is CASSLRGDAQPQHF. In DNA form, the CDR3 reads TGTGCCAGCAGTTTAAGGGGGGATGCTCAGCCCCAGCATTTT.